Listed here are 14 T cell receptor beta chains from one sample, sequenced in a study of Ad26.COV2.S vaccination and SARS-CoV-2 variants. The treatment denotes: around 19 received Ad26.COV2.S at low or high dose, single or two shots; roughly five received placebo; per-sample allocation not given. Specimens were obtained on day 63 following the first vaccine or placebo injection. Produced via immunoSEQ multiplex PCR; TCRdb's table is partial and in-frame only. There are fewer than 400,000 clones in the sample; 85% to 90% occur only once, and roughly 6% lies in the top ten. This sample comprised peripheral blood, obtained in a trial of Ad26.COV2.S vaccine versus placebo. The source of these receptors is a person between 18 and 60 years old who received the Ad26.COV2.S COVID-19 vaccine or a placebo.

This rearrangement joins TRBV6-1 to TRBJ1-3; unclear D gene. CDR1 and CDR2 from the germline V gene are MNHNS and SASEGT. With 5 bases removed from V and 4 bases from J, the gap between germline ends came to 6 bases. CDR3 length: 12 residues. The CDR3 coding sequence is TGTGCCAGCAGTAGCCCCGGAAACACCATATATTTT. It is translated as CASSSPGNTIYF.

The rearrangement links TRBV6-6 to TRBJ2-7; D gene uncertain. The germline CDR1 and CDR2 sequences are MNHNY and SVGAGI (reference sequence). Deletions cut 5 bases from V and 4 bases from J, with 9 bases between. The CDR3 has 12 amino acids. CDR3 nucleotides: TGTGCCAGCAGTGGTCGGGCTTACGAGCAGTACGTC. This encodes CASSGRAYEQYV.

This rearrangement joins TRBV5-6 to TRBJ1-2, with 8 positions matching TRBD1. The CDR3 spans 13 residues. Germline assignment: CDR1 SGHDT and CDR2 YYEEEE. Losses at the gene ends were 4 bases for V and 6 bases for J; bases not matched to a gene: 5. The CDR3 reads CASSLDRGDGYTF. The CDR3 DNA is TGTGCCAGCAGCCTAGACAGGGGTGATGGCTACACCTTC.

The chain has TRBV12-3 or TRBV12-4 and TRBJ1-1; D is uncertain. CDR3 length equals 13 residues. The V gene lost 7 bases and the J gene lost 7 bases, with 16 bases spanning the gap. In DNA, the CDR3 is TGTGCCAGCACCGAATTTGTGCGAAGTGAAGCTTTCTTT. Its translation is CASTEFVRSEAFF.

The CDR3 reads CASSTGRDSGNSNQPQHF. CDR3 bases: TGTGCCAGCAGCACCGGAAGGGACAGTGGGAATAGCAATCAGCCCCAGCATTTT. V is TRBV12-1 and J is TRBJ1-5; the table calls TRBD1, which could not be checked here. TRBV12-1 is designated a pseudogene. The length of the CDR3 is 18 residues.

The CDR3 sequence: CASSWGSYNEQFF. CDR3 coding DNA: TGTGCCAGCAGTTGGGGTTCCTACAATGAGCAGTTCTTC. The rearrangement joins TRBV28 to TRBJ2-1, with D unresolved. The CDR3 loop spans 13 amino acids. From germline, CDR1 is MDHEN and CDR2 SYDVKM. Trimming cost V 4 bases and J 1 base, with 5 bases left between them.

The chain recombines TRBV12-2 with TRBJ1-1; TRBD1 is taken as the D call from the table, unchecked against the DNA. TRBV12-2 is recorded as a pseudogene. The CDR3 is 17 residues long. CDR3 coding DNA: TGTGCAAGTCGCATAGCCCCCCAGGACAGGCCGAACACTGAAGCTTTCTTT. Translation gives CASRIAPQDRPNTEAFF.

This chain joins TRBV6-1 and TRBJ1-4, with D possibly TRBD1 on 5 matching bases. Trimming pared 1 base from V and 0 bases from J, leaving 15 bases between. CDR1 and CDR2 (germline): MNHNS, SASEGT. The CDR3 is made up of 18 amino acids. The CDR3 nucleotides are TGTGCCAGCAGTGAAGGAATCGACAGTATAACAACTAATGAAAAACTGTTTTTT. This gives the protein CASSEGIDSITTNEKLFF.

The chain recombines TRBV4-3 with TRBJ1-1; 7 bases match TRBD1. With V trimmed by 0 bases and J by 1 base, 8 bases remained unmatched. Germline CDR1 reads LGHNA; CDR2 reads YSLEER. The CDR3 sequence is 17 residues long. Here the CDR3 DNA reads TGCGCCAGCAGCCAAGATAGGACAGGCGTCGGGAACACTGAAGCTTTCTTT. Its protein product is CASSQDRTGVGNTEAFF.

The genes are TRBV9 and TRBJ2-1; TRBD1 aligns across 12 bases. The CDR3 has 16 residues. Germline loops: CDR1 SGDLS, CDR2 YYNGEE. Trimming at V came to 1 base and at J to 8 bases, leaving 7 bases not matched to a gene. Here the CDR3 reads CASSVRGQGAGDEQFF. The CDR3, as DNA: TGTGCCAGCAGCGTAAGGGGACAGGGGGCAGGGGATGAGCAGTTCTTC.

V and J are TRBV15 and TRBJ2-5; TRBD1 agrees at 12 bases. V shed 1 base and J 2 bases; nucleotides not matched to a gene: 2. The CDR3 sequence is 16 residues long. Per the germline V gene, CDR1 is LNHNV and CDR2 is YYDKDF (reference sequence). The DNA of the CDR3 is TGTGCCACCAGCAGAGGGGGACAGGGGGCGCAAGAGACCCAGTACTTC. Residues: CATSRGGQGAQETQYF.

The chain uses TRBV7-9 and TRBJ2-2; 11 nucleotides match TRBD2. Germline assignment: CDR1 SEHNR and CDR2 FQNEAQ (reference sequence). CDR3 length: 17 residues. Trimming took 6 bases from V and 4 from J; bases not matched to a gene: 10. In DNA form, the CDR3 reads TGTGCCAGCAGTCAAACCCCGGGACTAGCGGCCACCGGGGAGCTGTTTTTT. Its translation: CASSQTPGLAATGELFF. The complete variable domain, with remaining parts taken from reference TRBV7-9 and TRBJ2-2, reads DTGVSQNPRHKITKRGQNVTFRCDPISEHNRLYWYRQTLGQGPEFLTYFQNEAQLEKSRLLSDRFSAERPKGSFSTLEIQRTEQGDSAMYLCASSQTPGLAATGELFFGEGSRLTVL.

This sequence joins TRBV7-2 and TRBJ1-5; the D gene is possibly TRBD1 (6 bases). CDR1 and CDR2 from the germline V gene are SGHTA and FQGNSA. V was shortened by 5 bases and J by 7 bases, with 21 bases between the two germline ends. This CDR3 contains 16 residues. The DNA for the CDR3 is TGTGCCAGCAGCCCTAGGGGCTGGGGGACACACCAGCCCCAGCATTTT. As protein: CASSPRGWGTHQPQHF.

J is TRBJ2-2 and V is TRBV19; TRBD2 matches at 11 bases. The length of the CDR3 is 16 residues. Germline values: CDR1 LNHDA, CDR2 SQIVND (reference sequence). The J segment lost 4 bases and the V segment lost 3 bases, leaving 4 bases of the junction unmatched. The CDR3 is CASSMSLAGATGELFF. The CDR3 DNA sequence: TGTGCCAGTAGTATGTCACTAGCGGGAGCCACCGGGGAGCTGTTTTTT.